This TCR beta chain appears in the sequencing data of a study of blood T cell repertoires in COVID-19. From germline, CDR1 is MNHEY and CDR2 SVGAGI. V shed 5 bases and J 7 bases; nucleotides not matched to a gene: 5. The CDR3 contains 14 residues. The assay was immunoSEQ multiplex PCR, and TCRdb's table has in-frame clones only and misses some. The sample has approximately 470,000 clones; around 87% are singletons. This TCR was sampled from a woman in her late teens or twenties who had recovered from COVID-19. The sequencing input was PBMCs or T cells enriched from blood (not recorded which). J is TRBJ2-2 and V is TRBV6-5; 9 nucleotides match TRBD1. The CDR3 reads CASSPDRGGGELFF. Written as DNA, the CDR3 is TGTGCCAGCAGTCCAGACAGGGGGGGCGGGGAGCTGTTTTTT.